A selection of T cell receptor beta chains follows, all from one sample in a study of blood T cell repertoires in COVID-19. Clones were sequenced by immunoSEQ multiplex PCR, and TCRdb holds only the in-frame ones, with some missing. The profile shows about 230,000 clones, approximately 83% of them singletons. Sequenced sample: peripheral blood. All receptors come from a woman between 45 and 60 years old with acute or convalescent COVID-19. Both conserved end residues are part of each CDR3. A D gene is named only where the DNA matches it firmly. Where a row states a size, it is once, few, many or the class of an expanded clone; other rows omit it.

cdr3_length d_call j_call clone_size v_call cdr3_nt cdr3_aa
14 - TRBJ1-6 - TRBV7-8 TGTGCCAGCAGCTTTGGGCACCATAATTCACCCCTCCACTTT CASSFGHHNSPLHF
15 TRBD1 TRBJ2-1 - TRBV7-8 TGTGCCAGCAGTCCCGGGACAGCCTTTTACAATGAGCAGTTCTTC CASSPGTAFYNEQFF
18 - TRBJ1-2 - TRBV6-1 TGTGCCAGCAGTGTGGGAGGTAGTCCGTCCTCCGAAATTTATGGCTACACCTTC CASSVGGSPSSEIYGYTF
15 - TRBJ1-1 - TRBV3-1/TRBV3-2 TGTGCCAGCAGCCAAGAAGGGGTCGAAGGCGCTGAAGCTTTCTTT CASSQEGVEGAEAFF
15 TRBD2 TRBJ2-3 - TRBV5-1 TGCGCCAGCAGCTTGATCGGGAGGGCCCCAGATACGCAGTATTTT CASSLIGRAPDTQYF
14 - TRBJ1-2 few TRBV28 TGTGCCAGCAGTTTATCCTCGCTAGGTGGTGGCTACACCTTC CASSLSSLGGGYTF
17 TRBD1 TRBJ1-5 once TRBV19 TGTGCCAGTAGTGAACAGCCGGGACAGGGAATCGGTCAGCCCCAGCATTTT CASSEQPGQGIGQPQHF
16 TRBD2 TRBJ2-5 - TRBV28 TGTGCCAGCAGTTTGAGCGGGACTTCTAATTTTGAGACCCAGTACTTC CASSLSGTSNFETQYF
14 TRBD1 TRBJ1-2 - TRBV28 TGTGCCAGCAGCCAAGGGGGCGTCGGCTATGGCTACACCTTC CASSQGGVGYGYTF
18 TRBD2 TRBJ2-7 once TRBV15 TGTGCCACCAGCAGAGATCCCCCTCTAGCGGGGGGGCTCGGCGAGCAGTACTTC CATSRDPPLAGGLGEQYF
17 TRBD2 TRBJ2-3 - TRBV2 TGTGCCAGCAGTGAGACCGGACTAGCGGGAGAAGGAGATACGCAGTATTTT CASSETGLAGEGDTQYF
12 - TRBJ2-2 - TRBV14 TGTGCCAGCAGCCCAAGCGCCGGGGAGCTGTTTTTT CASSPSAGELFF
13 - TRBJ2-1 - TRBV7-2 TGTGCCAGCAGCAAGGACTTACCCAATGAGCAGTTCTTC CASSKDLPNEQFF
14 - TRBJ2-5 - TRBV7-7 TGTGCTAGCAGCTTAGATTCGACAGAAGAGACCCAGTACTTC CASSLDSTEETQYF
16 TRBD2 TRBJ2-2 - TRBV7-9 TGTGCCAGCAGCCCAAGACTAGCGGGAGGAAGCGGGGAGCTGTTTTTT CASSPRLAGGSGELFF
14 TRBD2 TRBJ2-7 - TRBV2 TGTGCCAGCAGACTAGCGGGGACCGCCGGGGAGCAGTACTTC CASRLAGTAGEQYF
16 - TRBJ1-4 - TRBV4-1 TGCGCCAGCAGCCAAGATCGTGGAGGGGTTAGTGAAAAACTGTTTTTT CASSQDRGGVSEKLFF
13 TRBD2 TRBJ2-7 - TRBV10-3 TGTGCCATCCGAGCGGGGGTGACTGGAGAGCAGTACTTC CAIRAGVTGEQYF
15 TRBD2 TRBJ2-7 - TRBV18 TGTGCCAGCTCACCACCGACGGGAGGATCCTACGAGCAGTACTTC CASSPPTGGSYEQYF
14 TRBD1 TRBJ2-3 few TRBV30 TGTGCCTGGAGTAAGGACAGGAACACAGATACGCAGTATTTT CAWSKDRNTDTQYF
14 - TRBJ1-4 - TRBV19 TGTGCCAGTACCGTTTCGGGGAGAAACGAAAAACTGTTTTTT CASTVSGRNEKLFF
17 TRBD2 TRBJ2-1 few TRBV3-1/TRBV3-2 TGTGCCAGCAGCCGAGAACGACTAGCGGGGATAGACAATGAGCAGTTCTTC CASSRERLAGIDNEQFF
14 - TRBJ1-1 - TRBV9 TGTGCCAGCAGCGCCTACGGGACATGGGATGAAGCTTTCTTT CASSAYGTWDEAFF
16 - TRBJ1-5 - TRBV28 TGTGCCAGCAGCCTTGAGGCGGGGGGCTTGAGGCAGCCCCAGCATTTT CASSLEAGGLRQPQHF
14 TRBD1 TRBJ1-4 - TRBV19 TGTGCCAGTAGTATCGGGACAGGAAATGAAAAACTGTTTTTT CASSIGTGNEKLFF
15 - TRBJ1-1 - TRBV2 TGTGCCAGCAGTGGAGGGTCTGGACGGTACACTGAAGCTTTCTTT CASSGGSGRYTEAFF
17 TRBD2 TRBJ2-3 - TRBV5-1 TGCGCCAGCAGGGGAGGACTAGCGGGAGTGAGCACAGATACGCAGTATTTT CASRGGLAGVSTDTQYF
17 - TRBJ2-6 - TRBV15 TGTGCCACCAGCAGGGACAACCCGAGCTCTGGGGCCAACGTCCTGACTTTC CATSRDNPSSGANVLTF
9 - TRBJ1-1 - TRBV23-1 TGCGCCAGTCTATACCGGGCTTTCTTT CASLYRAFF
16 - TRBJ1-6 - TRBV5-1 TGCGCCAGCAGCTTACAGGCTGGGTCCTATAATTCACCCCTCCACTTT CASSLQAGSYNSPLHF
14 - TRBJ1-4 - TRBV19 TGTGCCAGTAGTCCTCACCGGGGAAACGAAAAACTGTTTTTT CASSPHRGNEKLFF
16 - TRBJ1-5 - TRBV19 TGTGCCAGTAGTATAGCACAGAGTTATAGCAATCAGCCCCAGCATTTT CASSIAQSYSNQPQHF
15 - TRBJ2-1 - TRBV18 TGTGCCAGCTCACCAAAAAAGGGGTTCGACAATGAGCAGTTCTTC CASSPKKGFDNEQFF
16 TRBD2 TRBJ2-7 once TRBV7-9 TGTGCCAGCAGCTTAGCCCCTAGCGGGAGCTCCTACGAGCAGTACTTC CASSLAPSGSSYEQYF
15 TRBD1 TRBJ2-7 - TRBV3-1/TRBV3-2 TGTGCCAGCAGCCAACGGGGACAGGGGGCCTACGAGCAGTACTTC CASSQRGQGAYEQYF
14 TRBD1 TRBJ2-5 - TRBV28 TGTGCCAGCAGTCCGACAGGGTCCGGAGAGACCCAGTACTTC CASSPTGSGETQYF
16 TRBD2 TRBJ2-7 - TRBV4-2 TGTGCCAGCAGCCAATCCCTAGCGGGGGGAAGTTACGAGCAGTACTTC CASSQSLAGGSYEQYF
15 TRBD1 TRBJ2-1 - TRBV28 TGTGCCGGACAACAGGGGAGAGGCGGTTACAATGAGCAGTTCTTC CAGQQGRGGYNEQFF
13 - TRBJ1-5 - TRBV7-9 TGTGCCAGCAACACCGGGGGGGATCAGCCCCAGCATTTT CASNTGGDQPQHF
14 TRBD1 TRBJ2-5 - TRBV4-2 TGTGCCAGCAGCCTCTGGACAGGCCAAGAGACCCAGTACTTC CASSLWTGQETQYF
16 - TRBJ2-5 - TRBV5-8 TGTGCCAGCAGCTTCCCCAGGGGTGCTCTTAGAGAGACCCAGTACTTC CASSFPRGALRETQYF
12 - TRBJ2-1 - TRBV12-3/TRBV12-4 TGTGCCAGCAGTGCTGGTCAGGGTGAGCAGTTCTTC CASSAGQGEQFF
13 - TRBJ2-3 - TRBV19 TGTGCCAGTTCGACTGACAGCACAGATACGCAGTATTTT CASSTDSTDTQYF
14 - TRBJ1-5 - TRBV19 TGTGCCAGTAGTAACCCGGGAATTATTCAGCCCCAGCATTTT CASSNPGIIQPQHF
13 - TRBJ2-5 - TRBV6-5 TGTGCCAGCAGTCCGGGCCGAGGGGAGACCCAGTACTTC CASSPGRGETQYF
16 TRBD2 TRBJ2-1 - TRBV9 TGTGCCAGCAGCGAGCCTTCTAGCGGGGGGGCGCATGAGCAGTTCTTC CASSEPSSGGAHEQFF
14 TRBD2 TRBJ2-7 - TRBV3-1/TRBV3-2 TGTGCCAGCAGCCCCAATAGCGGGAGCGTCGAGCAGTACTTC CASSPNSGSVEQYF
14 TRBD1 TRBJ1-5 - TRBV19 TGTGCCAGTAGTATCCCCAGGGGGAATCAGCCCCAGCATTTT CASSIPRGNQPQHF
13 - TRBJ1-1 - TRBV14 TGTGCCAGCAGCCAAGCAGGGGTGGGTGAAGCTTTCTTT CASSQAGVGEAFF
16 TRBD1 TRBJ1-4 - TRBV2 TGTGCCAGCACCTTGACAGGGGGCGCGTTAAGTGAAAAACTGTTTTTT CASTLTGGALSEKLFF
13 - TRBJ2-5 - TRBV19 TGTGCCAGTAGTATCGGACTTCAAGAGACCCAGTACTTC CASSIGLQETQYF
19 TRBD2 TRBJ2-1 - TRBV30 TGTGCCTGGAGTGTACTGGCTAGCGGGAGAAAGGAGGGATACAATGAGCAGTTCTTC CAWSVLASGRKEGYNEQFF
16 TRBD1 TRBJ2-7 - TRBV30 TGTGCCTGGAATCGGGGTTTGGGACAGGGTAGTCACGAGCAGTACTTC CAWNRGLGQGSHEQYF
16 TRBD1 TRBJ1-2 - TRBV5-5 TGTGCCAGCAGCTTGGTTTCCAGGGGGACGGACTATGGCTACACCTTC CASSLVSRGTDYGYTF
12 - TRBJ1-5 - TRBV12-3/TRBV12-4 TGTGCCAGCAGTTGGGGGGTTGGGCCCCAGCATTTT CASSWGVGPQHF
15 TRBD1 TRBJ1-1 - TRBV19 TGTGCCAGTATGGGATTCGACAGGGGGCTGGGTGAAGCTTTCTTT CASMGFDRGLGEAFF